The source of this T cell receptor beta chain is a study of T cell responses to AZD1222 COVID-19 vaccine. TCRdb's copy holds only in-frame clones and misses some; the assay was immunoSEQ multiplex PCR. The data contain around 180,000 clones, 75% to 90% of them seen just once; the ten biggest clones take up 6.5% to 8.5%. The CDR3 length is 15 residues. The junction had 9 bases not matched to a gene; V was cut back by 2 bases and J by 8 bases. Germline lookup yields CDR1 MNHEY and CDR2 SVGAGI. This TCR came from an adult in good health. The chain joins TRBV6-5 to TRBJ1-2; 9 bases agree with TRBD1. The material was peripheral blood, obtained on day 0 of AZD1222 vaccination. The CDR3 sequence: CASSYARWTGDGYTF. The CDR3 bases are TGTGCCAGCAGTTACGCCCGATGGACAGGGGACGGCTACACCTTC.